This T cell receptor beta chain was recorded in a study of CD8 T cells in ankylosing spondylitis. General study points: Within matched ankylosing spondylitis synovial fluid, disease-linked clones were reportedly significantly enriched. The study identified a TCR beta motif of several highly homologous variants that appeared characteristic of ankylosing spondylitis blood. Disease-associated clones were CD8+ and fairly uncommon in peripheral blood. Some of the motif variants had earlier been found in reactive arthritis patients' fluid and blood.

Germline V gene lookup returns CDR1 ENHRY and CDR2 SYGVKD. Between the trimmed V and J ends, which lost 2 bases and 7 bases, there was a span of 18 bases. The CDR3 contains 15 residues. Libraries of TCR beta came from quantitative 5'-RACE with molecular barcodes. In TCRdb, the 5' RACE reads were re-called with MiXCR into one record per CDR3 protein. The table lists roughly 700,000 distinct CDR3 sequences, roughly 20% of them singletons, with about 20% in the top ten. Worth noting for this clonotype: Its matching antigen is unknown.

The rearrangement joins TRBV10-3 to TRBJ2-7; tentative D call: TRBD2 (6 bases). Sequencing input: blood, either unsorted or a sorted T cell fraction (not recorded which). This clonotype originated in a male donor with ankylosing spondylitis. The chain's CDR3 is CAISEPESRAGEQYF. The DNA for the CDR3 is TGTGCCATCAGTGAGCCCGAGAGCAGGGCGGGGGAGCAGTACTTC.